Listed below are T cell receptor beta chains from one sample, sequenced in a study of T cells in Graves' hyperthyroidism and ophthalmopathy. MiXCR, applied by TCRdb to the multiplex PCR reads, yields one record per CDR3 protein. Here the sample spans hundreds of thousands of distinct CDR3 sequences, 15% to 18% being singletons. Material: blood. The source of these receptors is a woman between 18 and 29 years old with Graves' hyperthyroidism. CDR3s include the opening cysteine and the closing phenylalanine or tryptophan. Each record gives: D gene, J gene, V gene, clone size, CDR3 protein, CDR3 DNA. D genes are given only for firm matches. Clone size is given for some rows only: seen once, a few or many times, or a class if the clone is expanded.

D gene: -
J gene: TRBJ2-2
V gene: TRBV27
clone size: -
CDR3 protein: CASRPHSTRELFF
CDR3 DNA: TGTGCCAGCAGACCTCATAGCACCAGGGAGCTGTTTTTT

D gene: -
J gene: TRBJ1-1
V gene: TRBV28
clone size: many
CDR3 protein: CASSFSIPNTEAFF
CDR3 DNA: TGTGCCAGCAGTTTCTCCATACCGAACACTGAAGCTTTCTTT

D gene: -
J gene: TRBJ2-7
V gene: TRBV18
clone size: many
CDR3 protein: CASSYRDINYEQYF
CDR3 DNA: TGTGCCAGCTCATACCGGGACATTAACTACGAGCAGTACTTC

D gene: -
J gene: TRBJ1-1
V gene: TRBV7-2
clone size: -
CDR3 protein: CASSLVAGANTEAFF
CDR3 DNA: TGTGCCAGCAGCTTAGTCGCGGGGGCGAACACTGAAGCTTTCTTT

D gene: TRBD2
J gene: TRBJ2-3
V gene: TRBV20-1
clone size: many
CDR3 protein: CSASSSGGRTDTQYF
CDR3 DNA: TGCAGTGCTAGTTCTTCCGGCGGGAGAACAGATACGCAGTATTTT

D gene: -
J gene: TRBJ2-3
V gene: TRBV7-3
clone size: many
CDR3 protein: CASSSSAATDTQYF
CDR3 DNA: TGTGCCAGCAGCTCCTCAGCAGCGACAGATACGCAGTATTTT

D gene: -
J gene: TRBJ2-7
V gene: TRBV19
clone size: -
CDR3 protein: CASSISTQHGQYF
CDR3 DNA: TGTGCCAGTAGTATCAGTACACAGCACGGGCAGTACTTC

D gene: TRBD1
J gene: TRBJ1-1
V gene: TRBV12-3/TRBV12-4
clone size: many
CDR3 protein: CASSFGQVKGEAFF
CDR3 DNA: TGTGCCAGCAGTTTCGGACAGGTAAAAGGTGAAGCTTTCTTT

D gene: TRBD2
J gene: TRBJ2-1
V gene: TRBV6-1
clone size: -
CDR3 protein: CASMSAGEWNEQFF
CDR3 DNA: TGTGCCAGCATGTCTGCGGGAGAATGGAATGAGCAGTTCTTC

D gene: -
J gene: TRBJ2-7
V gene: TRBV3-1
clone size: many
CDR3 protein: CASSQLLENEQYF
CDR3 DNA: TGTGCCAGCAGCCAGTTACTAGAGAACGAGCAGTACTTC

D gene: -
J gene: TRBJ2-5
V gene: TRBV7-2
clone size: many
CDR3 protein: CASSLLLRRVGQETQYF
CDR3 DNA: TGTGCCAGCAGCTTGTTACTACGCAGGGTGGGGCAAGAGACCCAGTACTTC

D gene: -
J gene: TRBJ1-1
V gene: TRBV5-1
clone size: -
CDR3 protein: CATSQGSMNTEAFF
CDR3 DNA: TGCGCCACCTCGCAGGGGTCCATGAACACTGAAGCTTTCTTT

D gene: -
J gene: TRBJ1-5
V gene: TRBV7-8
clone size: few
CDR3 protein: CASSLYGAPGNQPQHF
CDR3 DNA: TGTGCCAGCAGCTTGTACGGGGCCCCAGGGAATCAGCCCCAGCATTTT

D gene: TRBD1
J gene: TRBJ2-3
V gene: TRBV6-1
clone size: few
CDR3 protein: CASQPGGAGTDTQYF
CDR3 DNA: TGTGCCTCCCAACCAGGGGGCGCCGGCACAGATACGCAGTATTTT

D gene: TRBD2
J gene: TRBJ2-1
V gene: TRBV25-1
clone size: -
CDR3 protein: CASSGTSGNNEQFF
CDR3 DNA: TGTGCCAGCAGTGGGACTAGCGGGAACAATGAGCAGTTCTTC

D gene: -
J gene: TRBJ1-5
V gene: TRBV6-1
clone size: many
CDR3 protein: CASRAVQGDNQPQHF
CDR3 DNA: TGTGCCAGTAGAGCCGTACAGGGAGACAATCAGCCCCAGCATTTT

D gene: -
J gene: TRBJ1-5
V gene: TRBV19
clone size: few
CDR3 protein: CASTQWGRGKTNQPQHF
CDR3 DNA: TGTGCCAGTACCCAGTGGGGGAGAGGGAAAACCAATCAGCCCCAGCATTTT

D gene: TRBD1
J gene: TRBJ1-2
V gene: TRBV14
clone size: -
CDR3 protein: CASSRPDRDYGYTF
CDR3 DNA: TGTGCCAGCAGCCGCCCTGACAGGGACTATGGCTACACCTTC

D gene: -
J gene: TRBJ1-6
V gene: TRBV7-2
clone size: few
CDR3 protein: CASSFQGGSPLHF
CDR3 DNA: TGTGCCAGCAGCTTCCAGGGCGGTTCACCCCTCCACTTT

D gene: -
J gene: TRBJ2-7
V gene: TRBV7-9
clone size: many
CDR3 protein: CASSFDGYEQYF
CDR3 DNA: TGTGCCAGCAGCTTCGACGGCTACGAGCAGTACTTC

D gene: TRBD2
J gene: TRBJ2-3
V gene: TRBV7-3
clone size: few
CDR3 protein: CASSRGGRGLGTDTQYF
CDR3 DNA: TGTGCCAGCAGCCGCGGAGGGAGGGGTTTGGGCACAGATACGCAGTATTTT

D gene: -
J gene: TRBJ2-6
V gene: TRBV28
clone size: many
CDR3 protein: CASKRGGRRSSGANVLTF
CDR3 DNA: TGTGCCAGCAAAAGGGGGGGCAGGAGAAGCTCTGGGGCCAACGTCCTGACTTTC

D gene: TRBD2
J gene: TRBJ2-3
V gene: TRBV12-3/TRBV12-4
clone size: many
CDR3 protein: CASSLSGTTDTQYF
CDR3 DNA: TGTGCCAGCAGTTTAAGCGGGACCACAGATACGCAGTATTTT

D gene: -
J gene: TRBJ1-2
V gene: TRBV7-8
clone size: -
CDR3 protein: CASSTYRASYGYTF
CDR3 DNA: TGTGCCAGCAGCACCTACAGGGCCTCCTATGGCTACACCTTC

D gene: TRBD1
J gene: TRBJ1-6
V gene: TRBV10-2
clone size: many
CDR3 protein: CASSEGWDRRNSPLHF
CDR3 DNA: TGCGCCAGCAGTGAGGGGTGGGACAGGCGTAATTCACCCCTCCACTTT

D gene: -
J gene: TRBJ2-5
V gene: TRBV20-1
clone size: few
CDR3 protein: CSARDPGGEETQYF
CDR3 DNA: TGCAGTGCTAGAGATCCTGGAGGGGAAGAGACCCAGTACTTC

D gene: -
J gene: TRBJ1-1
V gene: TRBV5-5
clone size: -
CDR3 protein: CASAFTRSTEAFF
CDR3 DNA: TGTGCCAGCGCGTTTACGCGATCGACTGAAGCTTTCTTT